The 13 T cell receptor beta chains below come from one sample, sequenced in a study of T cell clusters in autoimmune cytopenias. TRB was amplified from approximately 230 ng of peripheral blood genomic DNA per sample. One tube held mixed TRB-A and TRB-B primer pools for touch-down PCR. Following a re-call of the multiplex PCR reads, TCRdb has one entry per CDR3 protein and lacks DNA. The sample table sets out fewer than 3,000 distinct CDR3 sequences. Sequencing was done on a sample of peripheral blood. The receptors were gathered from a human donor with an autoimmune cytopenia or autoimmune hepatitis (not recorded which).

This clonotype is called medium-sized based on its frequency. This chain links TRBV27 with TRBJ1-2. This CDR3 has 13 residues. CDR1 MNHEY and CDR2 SMNVEV come from the germline V gene (reference sequence). The CDR3 protein is CASSLVGNYGYTF.

This clonotype registers medium-sized (0.01 to 0.1%) by frequency. The V gene is TRBV5-6, the J gene TRBJ1-6; TCRdb selects TRBD1, and the lack of DNA leaves this call unchecked. Germline V CDR1 and CDR2: SGHDT, YYEEEE. The CDR3 has 14 residues. This chain's CDR3 is CASSRDQDNSPLHF.

The chain links TRBV24-1 to TRBJ2-7; TCRdb's assignment of TRBD1 cannot be checked, as there is no DNA. The V gene's germline CDR1 is KGHDR and CDR2 SFDVKD. This CDR3 is built from 16 residues. The CDR3 spells CATSGRQGLSSYEQYF.

Frequency places this clonotype as medium-sized. The gene calls are TRBV19 and TRBJ1-1; TCRdb proposes TRBD1, but this gene call is untestable without DNA. Germline V gives CDR1 LNHDA, CDR2 SQIVND (reference sequence). CDR3 length: 15 residues. The CDR3 is CASSNRRDGLTEAFF.

According to its frequency, this clonotype is medium-sized. This chain joins TRBV6-6 and TRBJ1-2. The CDR3 sequence is 16 residues long. Germline loops: CDR1 MNHNY, CDR2 SVGAGI (reference sequence). The CDR3 spells CASSPDGSRRHYGYTF.

The genes are TRBV4-3 and TRBJ2-7. The germline gives CDR1 LGHNA, CDR2 YSLEER. CDR3 length equals 13 residues. CDR3 in amino acids: CASSQYSSYEQYF.

This clonotype shows up as medium-sized by frequency. V usage is TRBV19 and J usage is TRBJ2-3; with no DNA, the TCRdb D assignment of TRBD2 cannot be verified. This CDR3 region has 20 residues. Germline loops: CDR1 LNHDA, CDR2 SQIVND (reference sequence). The CDR3 is CASSIDLTIGTSGSSDTQYF.

V and J are TRBV6-5 and TRBJ1-1. The CDR3 covers 14 residues. From germline, CDR1 is MNHEY and CDR2 SVGAGI. The CDR3 sequence is CASRINRQTTEAFF.

According to its frequency, this clonotype is large (0.1 to 1%). V gene TRBV12-3 or TRBV12-4 combines with J gene TRBJ1-2. CDR3 length equals 13 residues. This CDR3 is CASKQALGYGYTF.

This clonotype is labeled large (0.1 to 1%) based on frequency. V usage is TRBV29-1 and J usage is TRBJ2-7; the TCRdb call, TRBD1, lacks DNA for checking. The germline V gene has CDR1 SQVTM and CDR2 ANQGSEA. The CDR3 totals 13 residues. The CDR3 is CSVSGQATYEQYF.

The genes are TRBV11-2 and TRBJ1-4. Germline assignment: CDR1 SGHAT and CDR2 FQNNGV. The CDR3 is made up of 17 amino acids. CDR3: CASTCWAYRATNEKLFF.

This clonotype is classed as medium-sized (0.01 to 0.1%) by frequency. The CDR3 loop reads CASSETSGSWGELFF. J is TRBJ2-2 and V is TRBV11-1; TCRdb lists TRBD2, though no DNA is available to test this call. Per the germline V gene, CDR1 is SGHAT and CDR2 is FQDESV (reference sequence). This CDR3 has 15 residues.

This clonotype is deemed medium-sized by its frequency. The chain recombines TRBV13 with TRBJ2-5; TCRdb's D call of TRBD1 is untestable without DNA. Per the germline V gene, CDR1 is PRHDT and CDR2 is FYEKMQ (reference sequence). The CDR3 sequence is 14 residues long. CDR3 loop: CASSAPGPKRTQYF.